This TCR beta chain is drawn from a study of OX40 agonist ivuxolimab in advanced cancers. About the study: Patients were dosed intravenously with ivuxolimab at 0.01 to 10 mg/kg every 2 weeks.

Study-wide findings and caveats: Among some nonresponders, normalized T-cell clonal expansion was also low. Clonal expansion by week 6 occurred in CD4+ and CD8+ blood T cells (at 0.1 to 3.0 mg/kg).

Note on this clone: Its antigen remains unidentified.

Assay: immunoSEQ multiplex PCR; the TCRdb copy retains only in-frame clones and omits some. Here the sample spans 48,000 or so clones, 92% being singletons. The TCR sequence derives from an adult with an advanced solid tumor such as melanoma, head and neck, liver or kidney cancer. Sequencing used CD4+ or CD8+ T cells sorted from blood, obtained in a trial of the OX40 agonist ivuxolimab.

The chain's CDR3 is CASSLGLGGVRGEAFF. CDR3 nucleotides: TGTGCCAGCAGCTTAGGTTTGGGCGGGGTAAGGGGTGAAGCTTTCTTT. V gene TRBV7-8 combines with J gene TRBJ1-1, with TRBD1 as a possible D gene (5 bases). Between the trimmed V and J ends, which lost 1 base and 7 bases, there was a span of 19 bases. This CDR3 contains 16 residues. Germline CDR1 and CDR2: SGHVS and FQNEAQ. Full variable domain (missing parts from reference TRBV7-8 and TRBJ1-1): GAGVSQSPRYKVAKRGQDVALRCDPISGHVSLFWYQQALGQGPEFLTYFQNEAQLDKSGLPSDRFFAERPEGSVSTLKIQRTQQEDSAVYLCASSLGLGGVRGEAFFGQGTRLTVV.